One sample yielded the 26 T cell receptor beta chains listed below, sequenced in a study of shared clonotypes between healthy human individuals. Only in-frame clones appear in the TCRdb table, and some are missing; sequencing was by immunoSEQ multiplex PCR. The profile covers 2 million to 2.5 million clones, with under 97% appearing a single time and around 0.13% taken by the ten largest. Sequencing was done on a sample of naive CD4+ T cells sorted from blood. Described subset: CD45RA+ positively selected. The receptors stem from a man aged 18 to 29 in good health.

The chain is built from TRBV9 and TRBJ1-4; the D gene is possibly TRBD1 (6 bases). Germline assignment: CDR1 SGDLS and CDR2 YYNGEE. The CDR3 loop spans 15 amino acids. The V end lost 4 bases, the J end lost 4 bases, and 14 bases lay between the germline ends. As DNA, the CDR3 is TGTGCCAGCAGCTCTTTAGGACAGCTTAATGAAAAACTGTTTTTT. This codes for CASSSLGQLNEKLFF.

This clone was counted a single time. The chain links TRBV5-1 to TRBJ2-1; D tentatively reads TRBD1 or TRBD2 (6 bases each). The CDR3 is made up of 14 amino acids. V lost 2 bases and J lost 8, with 14 bases in between. Germline V gene lookup returns CDR1 SGHRS and CDR2 YFSETQ. CDR3 in amino acids: CASSFIAGEDEQFF. The CDR3 nucleotides read TGCGCCAGCAGCTTTATAGCAGGGGAGGATGAGCAGTTCTTC.

J is TRBJ2-3 and V is TRBV6-6, with TRBD2 identical over 12 bases. The CDR3 totals 16 residues. J was trimmed by 2 bases and V by 6 bases; bases with no gene match: 6. The germline CDR1 and CDR2 sequences are MNHNY and SVGAGI (reference sequence). CDR3 DNA: TGTGCCAGCAGCAAGGGACTAGCGGGCTCCACAGATACGCAGTATTTT. It codes for CASSKGLAGSTDTQYF.

Written as DNA, the CDR3 is TGTGCCAGCTACCGGGGGCAGGGCCGGAACACCATATATTTT. Encoded protein: CASYRGQGRNTIYF. This chain uses TRBV28 with TRBJ1-3; a possible D gene is TRBD1 (6 bases). Trimming took 8 bases from V and 7 from J, leaving 18 bases between them. CDR1 MDHEN and CDR2 SYDVKM come from the germline V gene. The CDR3 contains 14 residues.

The rearrangement links TRBV9 to TRBJ2-5; 11 bases are shared with TRBD2. This CDR3 is 15 amino acids long. J gave up 5 bases and V 4 bases, and 7 bases lay outside the gene matches. Per germline, CDR1 SGDLS and CDR2 YYNGEE. The CDR3 spells CASSSGLAARETQYF. The CDR3 DNA reads TGTGCCAGCAGCTCGGGACTAGCGGCTAGGGAGACCCAGTACTTC.

V usage is TRBV6-6 and J usage is TRBJ1-2; D possibly corresponds to TRBD1 (5 bases). V lost 4 bases, J lost 7 bases, and 16 bases lay in between. The CDR3 is 14 residues long. Germline lookup yields CDR1 MNHNY and CDR2 SVGAGI (reference sequence). CDR3 nucleotides: TGTGCCAGCAGTTCCCCGGGGACTGTCGGTGGCTACACCTTC. Its translation: CASSSPGTVGGYTF.

The chain recombines TRBV18 with TRBJ2-1; the D gene could be TRBD1 or TRBD2 (5 bases each). This CDR3 has 13 amino acids. The germline CDR1 and CDR2 sequences are KGHSH and LQKENI. V gave up 4 bases and J gave up 8 bases, with 12 bases separating them. CDR3 DNA sequence: TGTGCCAGCTCACTGGGACCCGTGGATGAGCAGTTCTTC. It yields the protein CASSLGPVDEQFF.

The V gene is TRBV19, the J gene TRBJ2-7; maybe TRBD2 (5 bases). Germline assignment: CDR1 LNHDA and CDR2 SQIVND (reference sequence). This CDR3 is 15 amino acids long. Trimming cost V 1 base and J 3 bases, with 13 bases left between them. The CDR3 DNA follows: TGTGCCAGTAGTATAGTGGGAAGTGGACTCTACGAGCAGTACTTC. It translates to CASSIVGSGLYEQYF.

The chain couples TRBV5-4 to TRBJ1-1, with TRBD1 as a possible D gene (6 bases). Germline V gene sequence: CDR1 SGHNT, CDR2 YYREEE (reference sequence). The V and J ends lost 0 bases and 1 base respectively, with 13 bases between them. This CDR3 is built from 16 residues. CDR3 sequence: CASSLAGGAKNTEAFF. DNA of the CDR3: TGTGCCAGCAGCTTGGCCGGGGGGGCCAAGAACACTGAAGCTTTCTTT.

This sequence joins TRBV30 and TRBJ1-1; a weak D match, TRBD1 (5 bases). The V gene lost 6 bases and the J gene lost 3 bases, with 14 bases spanning the gap. The CDR3 spans 13 residues. The germline gives CDR1 GTSNPN, CDR2 SVGIG (reference sequence). The CDR3 DNA follows: TGTGCCTGCCACTACGGGACCCACACTGAAGCTTTCTTT. This gives the protein CACHYGTHTEAFF.

This chain links TRBV6-1 with TRBJ2-7, with D maybe TRBD1 (6 bases). Per germline, CDR1 MNHNS and CDR2 SASEGT. Between the trimmed V and J ends, which lost 7 bases and 0 bases, there was a span of 10 bases. The CDR3 is 13 amino acids. This CDR3 reads CASTRDNSYEQYF. CDR3 in DNA: TGTGCCAGCACCCGGGACAACTCCTACGAGCAGTACTTC.

The V call is TRBV12-2, the J call TRBJ1-2; TRBD1, the D gene given by the table, was not confirmed from the DNA. TRBV12-2 represents a pseudogene. There are 15 residues in the CDR3. The CDR3 sequence is CASRQRQGKLYGYTF. CDR3 bases: TGTGCAAGTCGCCAGCGACAGGGTAAGCTCTATGGCTACACCTTC.

The chain couples TRBV2 to TRBJ1-2, with D possibly TRBD1 on 6 matching bases. This CDR3 region has 14 residues. The germline V gene encodes CDR1 SNHLY and CDR2 FYNNEI. Between the trimmed V and J ends, which lost 0 bases and 5 bases, there was a span of 10 bases. CDR3 DNA sequence: TGTGCCAGCAGTGAAGCGCGGCAGGGGTATGGCTACACCTTC. As protein: CASSEARQGYGYTF.

The chain uses TRBV5-4 and TRBJ2-3; D may match TRBD1 or TRBD2 (6 bases each). Germline assignment: CDR1 SGHNT and CDR2 YYREEE (reference sequence). Trimming removed 4 bases at V and 4 bases at J, with 13 bases between. The CDR3 has 14 amino acids. CDR3 sequence: CASSPGASADTQYF. The CDR3 region has the DNA TGTGCCAGCAGCCCGGGGGCCTCCGCAGATACGCAGTATTTT. The full variable domain, its missing parts supplied by reference TRBV5-4 and TRBJ2-3, is ETGVTQSPTHLIKTRGQQVTLRCSSQSGHNTVSWYQQALGQGPQFIFQYYREEENGRGNFPPRFSGLQFPNYSSELNVNALELDDSALYLCASSPGASADTQYFGPGTRLTVL.

As DNA, the CDR3 is TGTGCCAGCAGTTTCCGGGACAGGGGAATGAATGAGCAGTTCTTC. It translates to CASSFRDRGMNEQFF. The gene calls are TRBV27 and TRBJ2-1, with 10 bases fitting TRBD1. The germline gives CDR1 MNHEY, CDR2 SMNVEV (reference sequence). This CDR3 has 15 residues. V lost 3 bases to trimming and J lost 7 bases; unmatched junction nucleotides: 6.

Written as DNA, the CDR3 is TGTGCCAGCACCGGGACTCCCCACGAGCAGTACTTC. Translated: CASTGTPHEQYF. This chain connects TRBV18 to TRBJ2-7, with a possible D match to TRBD2 (6 bases). Germline CDR1 is KGHSH and CDR2 is LQKENI. There are 12 residues in the CDR3. The V gene lost 8 bases and the J gene lost 5 bases, with 13 bases spanning the gap.

A single count supports this clone. This sequence joins TRBV27 and TRBJ2-7, with 10 bases that match TRBD2. The CDR3 consists of 18 residues. The junction had 14 bases not matched to a gene; V was cut back by 4 bases and J by 2 bases. The germline V gene encodes CDR1 MNHEY and CDR2 SMNVEV (reference sequence). The CDR3 loop is CASSSRAGGQILTYEQYF. CDR3 nucleotide sequence: TGTGCCAGCAGTTCCCGAGCGGGGGGGCAAATATTAACCTACGAGCAGTACTTC.

The chain recombines TRBV4-2 with TRBJ1-5; D gene ambiguous. This CDR3 is 17 amino acids long. The germline CDR1 and CDR2 sequences are LGHNA and YNFKEQ. V gave up 0 bases and J gave up 0 bases, with 12 bases separating them. The CDR3 here is CASSQEEGGYSNQPQHF. CDR3 bases: TGTGCCAGCAGCCAAGAAGAAGGAGGCTATAGCAATCAGCCCCAGCATTTT.

The J gene is TRBJ2-7, the V gene TRBV25-1, with D unclear. The V end lost 2 bases, the J end lost 9 bases, and 14 bases lay between the germline ends. CDR1 is MGHDK, CDR2 SYGVNS, per germline. The CDR3 extends over 13 amino acids. The chain's CDR3 is CASSEGELRGQYF. CDR3 coding DNA: TGTGCCAGCAGTGAAGGCGAGTTACGAGGGCAGTACTTC.

The rearrangement links TRBV19 to TRBJ2-5; D is tentatively TRBD1 or TRBD2 (5 bases each). V shed 4 bases and J shed 2 bases, with 11 bases lying between them. CDR3 length equals 14 residues. CDR1 is LNHDA and CDR2 is SQIVND in the germline V gene (reference sequence). CDR3 residues: CASSTPGLQETQYF. DNA for the CDR3: TGTGCCAGTAGTACTCCGGGGCTACAAGAGACCCAGTACTTC.

This clone was seen a single time. This chain joins TRBV9 and TRBJ2-7; D not certain. Deletions cut 0 bases from V and 2 bases from J, with 9 bases between. This CDR3 has 14 amino acids. In germline, CDR1 is SGDLS, CDR2 YYNGEE. The CDR3 reads CASSVGLSPYEQYF. The CDR3, as DNA: TGTGCCAGCAGCGTAGGTCTGTCACCCTACGAGCAGTACTTC.

The chain links TRBV9 to TRBJ1-1; a weak D match, TRBD1 (6 bases). From germline, CDR1 is SGDLS and CDR2 YYNGEE. The CDR3 has 14 amino acids. Trimming took 0 bases from V and 4 from J, leaving 10 bases between them. Here the CDR3 DNA reads TGTGCCAGCAGCGTAGAAGGGGGAATCACTGAAGCTTTCTTT. This gives the protein CASSVEGGITEAFF.

This chain's CDR3 is CASSSGTSGSHEQFF. CDR3 coding DNA: TGTGCCAGCAGCTCTGGCACTAGCGGGAGTCATGAGCAGTTCTTC. The chain combines TRBV7-9 with TRBJ2-1, with 11 bases that match TRBD2. The junction had 7 bases not matched to a gene; V was cut back by 4 bases and J by 8 bases. The CDR3 covers 15 residues. Looked up from germline, CDR1 is SEHNR and CDR2 is FQNEAQ (reference sequence).

The chain employs TRBV6-4 and TRBJ1-5; 7 bases align to TRBD1. The CDR3 contains 14 residues. Germline CDR1 MRHNA, CDR2 SNTAGT. Trimming at V came to 10 bases and at J to 0 bases, leaving 6 bases not matched to a gene. The CDR3 coding sequence is TGTGCCATCACTACAGGGGATAGCAATCAGCCCCAGCATTTT. Protein: CAITTGDSNQPQHF.

This sequence joins TRBV19 and TRBJ1-3; 8 nucleotides align to TRBD1. The germline CDR1 and CDR2 sequences are LNHDA and SQIVND (reference sequence). V lost 4 bases and J lost 4; bases outside the gene matches: 3. There are 14 residues in the CDR3. CDR3 protein: CASSSGTGGNTIYF. CDR3 DNA sequence: TGTGCCAGTAGTAGCGGGACAGGCGGAAACACCATATATTTT.

The gene calls are TRBV29-1 and TRBJ2-5; 10 bases agree with TRBD1. Germline V gene data show CDR1 as SQVTM and CDR2 as ANQGSEA. J gave up 5 bases and V 6 bases, and 9 bases lay outside the gene matches. This CDR3 is 14 amino acids long. The CDR3 region is CSVRGTGVFETQYF. In nucleotides, the CDR3 is TGCAGCGTCCGGGGGACAGGGGTCTTCGAGACCCAGTACTTC. Using reference TRBV29-1 and TRBJ2-5 for the parts outside the CDR3, the full variable domain is SAVISQKPSRDICQRGTSLTIQCQVDSQVTMMFWYRQQPGQSLTLIATANQGSEATYESGFVIDKFPISRPNLTFSTLTVSNMSPEDSSIYLCSVRGTGVFETQYFGPGTRLLVL.